This T cell receptor beta chain appears in the sequencing data of a study of OX40 agonist ivuxolimab in advanced cancers. Findings and limits, study-wide: A proportion of nonresponders additionally exhibited low normalized T-cell clonal expansion. The mean number of expanded clones was higher in CD8+ T cells than in CD4+.

The data were produced by immunoSEQ multiplex PCR, yet TCRdb's version contains in-frame clones alone and is incomplete. This sample has approximately 52,000 clones, with around 85% found just once. Germline lookup yields CDR1 LGHNT and CDR2 FRNRAP. The CDR3 runs to 12 residues. The ends were cut back, 6 bases at V and 4 bases at J, with 9 bases in the middle. About this clone itself: Its antigen is not known.

The receptor comes from an adult with an advanced solid tumor such as melanoma, head and neck, liver or kidney cancer. The chain joins TRBV12-5 to TRBJ1-2; D unclear. Sequenced material: CD4+ or CD8+ T cells sorted from blood, taken in a trial of the OX40 agonist ivuxolimab. In nucleotides, the CDR3 is TGTGCTAGTGGCGTTGGGATCTATGGCTACACCTTC. Encoded protein: CASGVGIYGYTF.